These 3 T cell receptor beta chains came from one sample sequenced in a study of regulatory T cells in long-lasting Graves disease (dated by TCRdb to about 2021). The receptor library was made with multiplex PCR. TCRdb records Illumina HiSeq 4000 as the sequencer. TCR beta libraries were built with iRepertoire HTBI primers and Arm-PCR amplification of CDR3 regions. In TCRdb, the public reads were trimmed at Q25 with fastp and aligned with MiXCR, with productive beta chains retained. Entries are consolidated by CDR3 protein sequence, retaining the most common genes and DNA. This sample gives roughly 450,000 distinct CDR3 sequences in total; around 21% of them show up just once. The biggest ten clones account for about 7.8% of the sample. This specimen's time point label, interpreted: persistent/refractory GD, antithyroid drugs over 5 years with positive TRAb. RNA was extracted from PBMCs in TRIzol for both TCR sequencing and RNA sequencing.

The sequencing here drew on peripheral blood mononuclear cells (PBMCs), taken when the disease was refractory, from a patient treated with antithyroid drugs. These receptor sequences come from a female donor with Graves disease.

This clonotype was recorded many times. This chain uses TRBV6-1 with TRBJ1-2; weak D call: TRBD1 (5 bases). Germline V CDR1 and CDR2: MNHNS, SASEGT. Trimming left V 7 bases short and J 1 base short, with 13 bases between. The CDR3 consists of 14 residues. CDR3: CASTFGARNYGYTF. The DNA for the CDR3 is TGTGCCAGCACCTTCGGGGCTCGTAACTATGGCTACACCTTC.

The chain couples TRBV19 to TRBJ2-5, with D unclear. Trimming left V 3 bases short and J 4 bases short, with 6 bases between. CDR1 and CDR2 from the germline V gene are LNHDA and SQIVND (reference sequence). This CDR3 comprises 12 residues. CDR3: CASSIGLETQYF. The CDR3 region has the DNA TGTGCCAGTAGTATCGGCTTAGAGACCCAGTACTTC. The variable domain in full, with the rest retrieved from reference TRBV19 and TRBJ2-5, is DGGITQSPKYLFRKEGQNVTLSCEQNLNHDAMYWYRQDPGQGLRLIYYSQIVNDFQKGDIAEGYSVSREKKESFPLTVTSAQKNPTAFYLCASSIGLETQYFGPGTRLLVL.

The sample holds many counts of this clonotype. The chain carries TRBV7-9 and TRBJ1-1; TRBD1 agrees at 8 bases. The CDR3 is made up of 15 amino acids. CDR1 is SEHNR and CDR2 is FQNEAQ in the germline V gene (reference sequence). Trimming cost V 7 bases and J 3 bases; bases outside gene matches: 10. The DNA of the CDR3 is TGTGCCAGCAACCAATTGGGACAGGCGGACACTGAAGCTTTCTTT. Its translation is CASNQLGQADTEAFF.